This T cell receptor beta chain was found in a study of blood T cell repertoires in COVID-19. This table comes from immunoSEQ multiplex PCR, and its TCRdb copy is limited to in-frame clones, with some not included. The table lists 250,000 to 400,000 clones, roughly 90% of them singletons. This clone was seen just once. Other DNA sequences from this sample encode an identical CDR3 as well. The CDR3 is made up of 15 amino acids. CDR1 is SGHVS and CDR2 is FNYEAQ in the germline V gene. Trimming took 1 base from V and 0 from J; bases not matched to a gene: 2. The specimen was peripheral blood. The receptor comes from a woman in her 30s with COVID-19, enrolled during active disease. The genes are TRBV7-6 and TRBJ2-7; TRBD1 matches 8 bases. The CDR3: CASSLGQGSSYEQYF. Here the CDR3 DNA reads TGTGCCAGCAGCTTAGGACAGGGGAGCTCCTACGAGCAGTACTTC.